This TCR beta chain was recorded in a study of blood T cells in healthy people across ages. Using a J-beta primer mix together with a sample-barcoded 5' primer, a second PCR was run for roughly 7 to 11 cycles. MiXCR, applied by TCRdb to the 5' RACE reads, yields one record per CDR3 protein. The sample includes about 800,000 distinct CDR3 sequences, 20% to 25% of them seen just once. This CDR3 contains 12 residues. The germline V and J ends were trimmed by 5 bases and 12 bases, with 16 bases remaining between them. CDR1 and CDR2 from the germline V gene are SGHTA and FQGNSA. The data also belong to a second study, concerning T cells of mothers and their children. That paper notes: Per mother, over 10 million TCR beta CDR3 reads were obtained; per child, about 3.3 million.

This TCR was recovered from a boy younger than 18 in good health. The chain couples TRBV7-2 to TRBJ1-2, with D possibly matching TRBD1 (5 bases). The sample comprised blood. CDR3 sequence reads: CASSPYWGENTF. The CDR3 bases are TGTGCCAGCAGCCCATATTGGGGGGAAAACACCTTC.